The 20 T cell receptor beta chains given below trace back to one sample, sequenced in a study of blood T cell repertoires in COVID-19. Generated by immunoSEQ multiplex PCR, the TCRdb table keeps only in-frame clones and is missing some. The sample includes approximately 54,000 clones, roughly 79% seen only once; the top ten take approximately 5.7%. Source material: peripheral blood. These receptors were collected from a woman aged 55-70 years with acute or convalescent COVID-19.

This clone was recorded only once. The rearrangement uses TRBV29-1 and TRBJ1-1, with D possibly matching TRBD1 (5 bases). The CDR3 consists of 13 residues. With 8 bases removed from V and 0 bases from J, the gap between germline ends came to 13 bases. Per the germline V gene, CDR1 is SQVTM and CDR2 is ANQGSEA. The CDR3 reads CSTDRDLNTEAFF. In nucleotides, the CDR3 is TGCAGCACTGACAGAGACTTGAACACTGAAGCTTTCTTT.

V gene TRBV2 combines with J gene TRBJ2-2; 10 bases line up with TRBD1. V gave up 4 bases and J gave up 5 bases; unmatched junction bases: 7. The CDR3 contains 16 residues. The V gene's germline CDR1 is SNHLY and CDR2 FYNNEI. The CDR3 DNA reads as TGTGCCAGCAGTGTTGTCGGGACAGGGGTTACCGGGGAGCTGTTTTTT. Translation gives CASSVVGTGVTGELFF.

This clone was counted a single time. CDR3 sequence reads: CASSGGRGLYGYTF. CDR3 in DNA: TGTGCCAGCAGTGGGGGGAGGGGACTTTATGGCTACACCTTC. The rearrangement uses TRBV2 and TRBJ1-2; TRBD1 is a possible D gene (5 bases). Trimming took off 4 bases at V and 5 bases at J, with 14 bases between the two ends. Germline CDR1 is SNHLY and CDR2 is FYNNEI. CDR3 size: 14 residues.

V is TRBV6-1 and J is TRBJ2-7; 8 nucleotides line up with TRBD2. Unmatched junction bases numbered 10, after V lost 2 bases and J lost 1 base. The CDR3 sequence is 17 residues long. CDR1 is MNHNS and CDR2 is SASEGT in the germline V gene. Here the CDR3 DNA reads TGTGCCAGCAGTGAACTTAGCGGGAAGGCTTTTTCCTACGAGCAGTACTTC. Protein product: CASSELSGKAFSYEQYF.

This sequence joins TRBV5-1 and TRBJ1-1, with 7 bases aligning to TRBD1. Germline V gene sequence: CDR1 SGHRS, CDR2 YFSETQ. The ends lost 3 bases at V and 6 bases at J; junction bases unmatched: 8. This CDR3 spans 14 amino acids. The CDR3 DNA reads as TGCGCCAGCAGCTCCGACAGGGTGGACCCTGAAGCTTTCTTT. Protein: CASSSDRVDPEAFF.

This clone was detected only a few times. The genes are TRBV6-5 and TRBJ2-1, with TRBD2 identical over 7 bases. The germline V gene has CDR1 MNHEY and CDR2 SVGAGI. The CDR3 is made up of 13 amino acids. V trimming: 8 bases; J trimming: 6 bases; junction bases outside the gene matches: 7. Written as DNA, the CDR3 is TGTGCCAGCGGTAACGGGGGGTTCAATGAGCAGTTCTTC. Amino acid sequence: CASGNGGFNEQFF.

J is TRBJ2-2 and V is TRBV18; TRBD1 might be the D (5 bases). The CDR3 spans 15 residues. The V gene's germline CDR1 is KGHSH and CDR2 LQKENI. The V and J ends lost 3 bases and 4 bases respectively, with 12 bases between them. The CDR3 loop is CASSPIRQPTGELFF. In DNA, the CDR3 is TGTGCCAGCTCACCGATACGACAGCCCACCGGGGAGCTGTTTTTT.

This clone is a singleton in its sample. The rearrangement uses TRBV19 and TRBJ1-3; a weak D match, TRBD1 (5 bases). The CDR3 consists of 13 residues. The germline gives CDR1 LNHDA, CDR2 SQIVND (reference sequence). V dropped 7 bases and J dropped 6 bases, with 13 bases sitting between them. This chain's CDR3 is CASKRGELNTIYF. The CDR3 nucleotides are TGTGCCAGTAAGCGGGGCGAGTTAAACACCATATATTTT.

The rearrangement joins TRBV11-2 to TRBJ1-1; D is uncertain. This CDR3 comprises 14 residues. Trimming pared 0 bases from V and 0 bases from J, leaving 5 bases between. CDR1 is SGHAT and CDR2 is FQNNGV in the germline V gene. CDR3 sequence reads: CASSLDPVNTEAFF. The CDR3 DNA is TGTGCCAGCAGCTTAGACCCGGTGAACACTGAAGCTTTCTTT.

CDR3 nucleotides: TGTGCCAGTAGTACCGGACAGGGGCTCGGGGGCTACACCTTC. It codes for CASSTGQGLGGYTF. The chain has TRBV19 and TRBJ1-2, with 9 nucleotides matching TRBD1. Germline V gene lookup returns CDR1 LNHDA and CDR2 SQIVND (reference sequence). V trimming: 4 bases; J trimming: 8 bases; junction bases outside the gene matches: 8. The CDR3 totals 14 residues.

The chain links TRBV28 to TRBJ2-1; 14 bases are a match to TRBD2. Losses at the gene ends were 5 bases for V and 12 bases for J; bases not matched to a gene: 12. Germline loops: CDR1 MDHEN, CDR2 SYDVKM. This CDR3 has 16 residues. The CDR3 spells CASSPIGTSGRDRQFF. The CDR3 coding sequence is TGTGCCAGCAGTCCAATAGGGACTAGCGGGAGAGATCGGCAGTTCTTC. Complete variable domain (other parts from reference TRBV28 and TRBJ2-1): DVKVTQSSRYLVKRTGEKVFLECVQDMDHENMFWYRQDPGLGLRLIYFSYDVKMKEKGDIPEGYSVSREKKERFSLILESASTNQTSMYLCASSPIGTSGRDRQFFGPGTRLTVL.

This chain joins TRBV28 and TRBJ1-6; no reliable D call. Trimming took 5 bases from V and 0 from J, leaving 8 bases between them. The CDR3 runs to 15 residues. Germline V lookup: CDR1 MDHEN, CDR2 SYDVKM. CDR3 residues: CASSRESSYNSPLHF. For the CDR3, the DNA is TGTGCCAGCAGTAGAGAGAGCTCCTATAATTCACCCCTCCACTTT.

The rearrangement links TRBV4-2 to TRBJ1-5; D not certain. Germline V gives CDR1 LGHNA, CDR2 YNFKEQ. This CDR3 is 16 amino acids long. V lost 0 bases and J lost 3, with 12 bases in between. CDR3 coding DNA: TGTGCCAGCAGCCAAGATCTCCCAGGCCTCAATCAGCCCCAGCATTTT. Amino acids: CASSQDLPGLNQPQHF.

The J gene is TRBJ2-2, the V gene TRBV7-2; 8 bases line up with TRBD1. V trimming: 8 bases; J trimming: 6 bases; junction bases outside the gene matches: 5. This CDR3 region has 13 residues. Germline CDR1 reads SGHTA; CDR2 reads FQGNSA. The CDR3 DNA reads as TGTGCCAGCGGCAGGGGGCGATCCGGGGAGCTGTTTTTT. Translating it yields CASGRGRSGELFF.

This sequence joins TRBV5-4 and TRBJ1-1, with TRBD1 identical over 8 bases. The CDR3 consists of 15 residues. Germline assignment: CDR1 SGHNT and CDR2 YYREEE (reference sequence). V lost 3 bases and J lost 1; bases outside the gene matches: 5. The CDR3 region is CASSWGTGKNTEAFF. CDR3 DNA sequence: TGTGCCAGCAGCTGGGGGACAGGCAAGAACACTGAAGCTTTCTTT.

The chain is built from TRBV3-1 (or the pseudogene TRBV3-2) and TRBJ1-2; the match to TRBD1 covers 8 bases. In germline, CDR1 is LGHDT, CDR2 YNNKEL (reference sequence). Trimming cost V 5 bases and J 4 bases; bases outside gene matches: 3. The CDR3 loop spans 13 amino acids. CDR3 amino acids: CASSSGGLYGYTF. CDR3 sequence (DNA): TGTGCCAGCAGCTCAGGGGGCCTCTATGGCTACACCTTC.

The chain is built from TRBV19 and TRBJ2-5, with a tentative D call TRBD2 (6 bases). The CDR3 runs 15 residues. CDR1 and CDR2 from the germline V gene are LNHDA and SQIVND (reference sequence). Trimming took off 0 bases at V and 5 bases at J, with 13 bases between the two ends. The CDR3 DNA reads as TGTGCCAGTAGTATAGATCACGACGCGGGGGAGACCCAGTACTTC. It translates to CASSIDHDAGETQYF.

The chain is built from TRBV7-2 and TRBJ1-1, with D perhaps matching TRBD1 (5 bases). V shed 0 bases and J shed 4 bases, with 15 bases lying between them. This CDR3 comprises 16 residues. Germline values: CDR1 SGHTA, CDR2 FQGNSA. The CDR3 sequence: CASSLAPTVKGTEAFF. CDR3 nucleotide sequence: TGTGCCAGCAGCTTAGCCCCGACAGTAAAAGGCACTGAAGCTTTCTTT.

This clone was observed a handful of times. The V gene is TRBV27, the J gene TRBJ2-5; no firm D call. The germline V gene has CDR1 MNHEY and CDR2 SMNVEV (reference sequence). This CDR3 region has 14 residues. V was trimmed by 6 bases and J by 0 bases, leaving 11 bases between them. The CDR3 sequence: CASSSTRHQETQYF. The CDR3 nucleotides are TGTGCCAGCAGCTCGACGCGGCACCAAGAGACCCAGTACTTC.

The chain links TRBV7-9 to TRBJ1-1; TRBD1 aligns across 11 bases. The junction had 13 bases not matched to a gene; V was cut back by 8 bases and J by 11 bases. Germline loops: CDR1 SEHNR, CDR2 FQNEAQ (reference sequence). The CDR3 is 14 residues long. In DNA, the CDR3 is TGTGCCAGCCTCTTTGGACAGGGGGCCCCTAGGGCTTTCTTT. Its protein product is CASLFGQGAPRAFF.